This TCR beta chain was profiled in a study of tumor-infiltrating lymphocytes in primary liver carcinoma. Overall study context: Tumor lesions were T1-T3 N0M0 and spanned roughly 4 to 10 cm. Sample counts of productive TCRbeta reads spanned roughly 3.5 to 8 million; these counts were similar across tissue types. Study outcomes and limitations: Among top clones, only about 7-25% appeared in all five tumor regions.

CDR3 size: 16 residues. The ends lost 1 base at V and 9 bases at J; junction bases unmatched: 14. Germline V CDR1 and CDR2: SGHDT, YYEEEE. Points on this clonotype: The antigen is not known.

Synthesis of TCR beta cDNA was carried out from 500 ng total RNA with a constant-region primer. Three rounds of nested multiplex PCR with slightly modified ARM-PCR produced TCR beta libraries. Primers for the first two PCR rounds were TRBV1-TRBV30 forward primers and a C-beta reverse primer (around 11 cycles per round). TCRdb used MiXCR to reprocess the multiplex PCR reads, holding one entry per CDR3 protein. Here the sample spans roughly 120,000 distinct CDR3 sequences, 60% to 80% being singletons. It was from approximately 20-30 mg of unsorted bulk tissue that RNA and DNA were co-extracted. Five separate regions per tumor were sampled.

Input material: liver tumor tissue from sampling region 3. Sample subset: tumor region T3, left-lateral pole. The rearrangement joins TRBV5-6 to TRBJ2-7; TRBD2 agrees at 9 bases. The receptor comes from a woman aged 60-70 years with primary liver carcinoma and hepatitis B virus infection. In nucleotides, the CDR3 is TGTGCCAGCAGCTTGCTCGGGGCTAGCGGGACTCGGGGGCAGTACTTC. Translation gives CASSLLGASGTRGQYF.